This T cell receptor beta chain is drawn from a study of T-cell memory formation after mild COVID-19. In regard to this clonotype: Its antigen is unknown.

5'RACE, which relied on constant-segment primers, yielded TCR alpha and TCR beta cDNA libraries carrying sample barcodes and UMIs. TCRdb used MiXCR to reprocess the 5' RACE reads, holding one entry per CDR3 protein. The data hold about 610,000 distinct CDR3 sequences, with 17% observed a single time. Findings and limits, study-wide: The SARS-CoV-2 specificity of second-wave clones reaching peak at day 37 remained unverified. Day 15 to 85 contracting clones showed balanced CD4/CD8; day 15 to 37 expanders favored CD4+.

The CDR3 sequence is 13 residues long. V gave up 12 bases and J gave up 0 bases, with 13 bases separating them. Germline V gene data show CDR1 as KGHDR and CDR2 as SFDVKD. The chain joins TRBV24-1 to TRBJ1-1; D is undetermined. The TCR originated in an adult woman who had mild COVID-19 (a few samples of this study predate the infection). Cell type and time point are not known. The sequenced material came from PBMCs or a T cell subset sorted from them (not recorded which). The CDR3 here is CAVKQNMNTEAFF. For the CDR3, the DNA is TGTGCCGTCAAACAAAACATGAACACTGAAGCTTTCTTT.